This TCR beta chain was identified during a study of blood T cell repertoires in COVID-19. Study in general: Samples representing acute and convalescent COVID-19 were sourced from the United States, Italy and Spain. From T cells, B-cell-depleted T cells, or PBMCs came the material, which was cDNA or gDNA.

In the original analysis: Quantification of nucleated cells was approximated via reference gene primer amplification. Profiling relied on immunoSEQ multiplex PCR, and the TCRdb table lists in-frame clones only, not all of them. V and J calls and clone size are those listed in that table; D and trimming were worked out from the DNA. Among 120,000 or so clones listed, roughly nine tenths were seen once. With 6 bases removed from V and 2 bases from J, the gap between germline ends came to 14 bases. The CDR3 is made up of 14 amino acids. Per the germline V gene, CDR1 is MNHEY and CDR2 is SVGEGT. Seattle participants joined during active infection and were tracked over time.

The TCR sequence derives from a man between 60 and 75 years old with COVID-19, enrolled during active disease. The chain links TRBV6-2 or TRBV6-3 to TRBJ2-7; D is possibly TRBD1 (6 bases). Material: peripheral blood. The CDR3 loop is CASSPPGQTYEQYF. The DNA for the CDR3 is TGTGCCAGCAGCCCTCCGGGACAAACCTACGAGCAGTACTTC.